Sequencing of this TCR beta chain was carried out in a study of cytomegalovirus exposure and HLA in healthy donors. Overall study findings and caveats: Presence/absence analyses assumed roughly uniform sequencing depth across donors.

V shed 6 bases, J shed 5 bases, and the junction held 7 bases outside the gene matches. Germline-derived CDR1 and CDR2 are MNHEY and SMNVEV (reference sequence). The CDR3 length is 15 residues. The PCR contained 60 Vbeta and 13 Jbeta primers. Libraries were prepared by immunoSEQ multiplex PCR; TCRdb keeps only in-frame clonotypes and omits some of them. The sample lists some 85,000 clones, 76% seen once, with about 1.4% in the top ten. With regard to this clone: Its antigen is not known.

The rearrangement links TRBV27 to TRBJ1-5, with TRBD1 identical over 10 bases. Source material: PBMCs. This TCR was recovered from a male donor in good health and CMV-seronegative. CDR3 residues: CASSRTGGFYQPQHF. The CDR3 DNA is TGTGCCAGCAGCCGGACAGGGGGATTCTATCAGCCCCAGCATTTT.